This T cell receptor (beta chain) derives from a study of TIL therapy for anti-PD-1-resistant metastatic lung cancer. As concerns this clone: The antigen remains unidentified.

The sample's time point: pre-treatment sample, taken before nivolumab and TIL therapy. The tumor samples were excised metastases, mostly pleural nodules or supraclavicular lymph nodes. CDR1 is MNHEY, CDR2 SMNVEV, per germline (reference sequence). V was shortened by 5 bases and J by 7 bases, with 12 bases between the two germline ends. The CDR3 consists of 13 residues. This was the immunoSEQ v3 assay. Using immunoSEQ multiplex PCR, the repertoire was profiled, and TCRdb retains in-frame clones only, with some absent. The sample includes about 6,100 clones, 64% of them seen just once. Whole-study results and caveats: TIL cultures after expansion showed higher clonality and lower diversity than baseline tumor (median roughly 6.3% vs 31%).

This rearrangement joins TRBV27 to TRBJ1-5; D possibly corresponds to TRBD1 (5 bases). The clonotype was recovered from a person between 25 and 80 years old with non-small cell lung cancer. Sample: tumor tissue, taken at baseline. DNA for the CDR3: TGTGCCAGCAGTAGGCAGGGAAACCAGCCCCAGCATTTT. It translates to CASSRQGNQPQHF.